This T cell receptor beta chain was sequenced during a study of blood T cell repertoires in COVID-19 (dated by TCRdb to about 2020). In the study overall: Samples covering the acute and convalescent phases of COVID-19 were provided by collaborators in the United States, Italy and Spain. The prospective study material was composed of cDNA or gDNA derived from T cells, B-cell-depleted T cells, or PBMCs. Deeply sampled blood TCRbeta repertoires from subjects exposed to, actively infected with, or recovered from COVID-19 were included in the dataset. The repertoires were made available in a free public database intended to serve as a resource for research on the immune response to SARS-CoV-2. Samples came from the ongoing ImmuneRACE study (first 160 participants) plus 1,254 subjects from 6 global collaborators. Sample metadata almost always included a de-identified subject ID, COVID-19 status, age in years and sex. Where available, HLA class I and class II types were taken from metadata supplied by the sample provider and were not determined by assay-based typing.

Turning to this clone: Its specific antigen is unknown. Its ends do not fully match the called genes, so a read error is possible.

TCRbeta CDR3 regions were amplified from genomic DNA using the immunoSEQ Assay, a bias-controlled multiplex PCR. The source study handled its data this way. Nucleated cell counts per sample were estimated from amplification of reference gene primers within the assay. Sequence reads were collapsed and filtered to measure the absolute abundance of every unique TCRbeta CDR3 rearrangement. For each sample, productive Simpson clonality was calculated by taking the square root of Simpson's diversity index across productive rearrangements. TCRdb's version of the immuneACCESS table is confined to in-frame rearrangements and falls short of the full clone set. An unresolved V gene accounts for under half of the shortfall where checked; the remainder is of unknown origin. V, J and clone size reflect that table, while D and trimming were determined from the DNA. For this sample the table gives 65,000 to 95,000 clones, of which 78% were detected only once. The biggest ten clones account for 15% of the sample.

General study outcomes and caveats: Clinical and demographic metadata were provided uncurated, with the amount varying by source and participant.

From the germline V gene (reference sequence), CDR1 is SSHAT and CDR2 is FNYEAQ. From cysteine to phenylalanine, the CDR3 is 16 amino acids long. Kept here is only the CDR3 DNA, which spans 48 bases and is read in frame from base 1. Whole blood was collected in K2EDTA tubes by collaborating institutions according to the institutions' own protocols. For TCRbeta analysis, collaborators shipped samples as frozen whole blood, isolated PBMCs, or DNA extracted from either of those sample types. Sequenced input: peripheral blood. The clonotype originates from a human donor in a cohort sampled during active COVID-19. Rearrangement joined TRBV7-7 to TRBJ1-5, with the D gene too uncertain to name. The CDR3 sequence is CASSLNRCRRSQPQHF. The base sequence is TGTGCTAGCAGCTTAAATAGATGTCGGCGGAGTCAGCCCCAGCATTTT.